This TCR beta chain derives from a study of OX40 agonist ivuxolimab in advanced cancers. TCRdb's table, derived via immunoSEQ multiplex PCR, lists solely in-frame clones and lacks some. The table includes over 50,000 clones, about 85% detected once. The germline V gene has CDR1 LNHDA and CDR2 SQIVND (reference sequence). Losses at the gene ends were 7 bases for V and 1 base for J; bases not matched to a gene: 14. This CDR3 contains 17 residues. The receptor was derived from an adult with an advanced solid tumor such as melanoma, head and neck, liver or kidney cancer. The sample here was CD4+ or CD8+ T cells sorted from blood, taken in a trial of the OX40 agonist ivuxolimab. The chain carries TRBV19 and TRBJ1-1, with 8 positions matching TRBD1. As DNA, the CDR3 is TGTGCCAGTACCCCGCCGGGTCGACAGGGGCCGAACACTGAAGCTTTCTTT. Encoded protein: CASTPPGRQGPNTEAFF.